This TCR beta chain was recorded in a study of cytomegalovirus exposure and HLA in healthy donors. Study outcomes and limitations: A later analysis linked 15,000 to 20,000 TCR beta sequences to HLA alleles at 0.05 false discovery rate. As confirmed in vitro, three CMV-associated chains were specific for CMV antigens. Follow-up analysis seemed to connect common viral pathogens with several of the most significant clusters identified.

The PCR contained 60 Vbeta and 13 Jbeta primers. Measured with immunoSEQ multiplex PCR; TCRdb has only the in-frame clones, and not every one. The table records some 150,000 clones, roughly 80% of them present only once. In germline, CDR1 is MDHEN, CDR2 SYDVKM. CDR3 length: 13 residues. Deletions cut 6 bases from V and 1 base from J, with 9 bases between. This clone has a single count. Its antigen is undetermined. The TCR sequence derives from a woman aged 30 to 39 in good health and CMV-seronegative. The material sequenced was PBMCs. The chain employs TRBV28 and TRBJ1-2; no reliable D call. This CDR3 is CASSREVNYGYTF. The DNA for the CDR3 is TGTGCCAGCAGCCGAGAGGTTAACTATGGCTACACCTTC.